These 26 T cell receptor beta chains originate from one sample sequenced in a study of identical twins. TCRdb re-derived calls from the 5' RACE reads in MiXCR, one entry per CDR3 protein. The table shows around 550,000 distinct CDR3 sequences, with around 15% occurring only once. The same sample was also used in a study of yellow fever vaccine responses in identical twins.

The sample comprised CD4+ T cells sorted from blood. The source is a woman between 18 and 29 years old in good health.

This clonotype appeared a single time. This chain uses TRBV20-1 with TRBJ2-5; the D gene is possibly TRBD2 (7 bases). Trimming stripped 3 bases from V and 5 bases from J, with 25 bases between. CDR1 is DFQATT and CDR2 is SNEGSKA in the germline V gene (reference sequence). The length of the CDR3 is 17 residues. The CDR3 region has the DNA TGCAGTGCTAGCCCTCCCTTGGGGAAGGGGGGGTTGGAGACCCAGTACTTC. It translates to CSASPPLGKGGLETQYF.

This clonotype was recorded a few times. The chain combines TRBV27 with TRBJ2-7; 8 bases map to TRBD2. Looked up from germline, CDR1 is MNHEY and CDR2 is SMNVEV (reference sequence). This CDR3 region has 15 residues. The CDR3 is CARVITSGPSYEQYF. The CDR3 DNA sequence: TGTGCGAGGGTTATTACTAGCGGCCCCTCCTACGAGCAGTACTTC.

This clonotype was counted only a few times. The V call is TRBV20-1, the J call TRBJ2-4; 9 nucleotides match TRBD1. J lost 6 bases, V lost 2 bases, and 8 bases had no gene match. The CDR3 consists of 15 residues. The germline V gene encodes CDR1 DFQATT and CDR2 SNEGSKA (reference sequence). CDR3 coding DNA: TGCAGTGCTAGACCCTCGGACAGGGGCCTAAACATTCAGTACTTC. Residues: CSARPSDRGLNIQYF.

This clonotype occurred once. The CDR3 reads CASSPTGNLNYGYTF. CDR3 bases: TGTGCCAGTAGCCCTACAGGGAATCTTAACTATGGCTACACCTTC. The chain is built from TRBV19 and TRBJ1-2; TRBD1 is a possible D gene (6 bases). Germline V gene sequence: CDR1 LNHDA, CDR2 SQIVND (reference sequence). The CDR3 loop spans 15 amino acids. V was shortened by 6 bases and J by 1 base, with 15 bases between the two germline ends.

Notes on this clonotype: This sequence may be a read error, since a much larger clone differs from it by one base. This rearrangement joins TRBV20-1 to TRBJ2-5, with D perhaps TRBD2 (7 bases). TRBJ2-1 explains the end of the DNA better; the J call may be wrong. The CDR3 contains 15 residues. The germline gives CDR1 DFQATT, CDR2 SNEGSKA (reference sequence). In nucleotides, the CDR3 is TGCAGTGCTAGAGTTGGGGGGGCCATCCAAGAGACCCAGTTCTTC. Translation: CSARVGGAIQETQFF.

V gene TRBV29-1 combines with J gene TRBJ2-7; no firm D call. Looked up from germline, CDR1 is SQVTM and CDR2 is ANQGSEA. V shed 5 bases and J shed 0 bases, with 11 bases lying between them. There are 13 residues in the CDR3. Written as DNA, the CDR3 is TGCAGCGTTCAAAACGGCTACTCCTACGAGCAGTACTTC. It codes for CSVQNGYSYEQYF.

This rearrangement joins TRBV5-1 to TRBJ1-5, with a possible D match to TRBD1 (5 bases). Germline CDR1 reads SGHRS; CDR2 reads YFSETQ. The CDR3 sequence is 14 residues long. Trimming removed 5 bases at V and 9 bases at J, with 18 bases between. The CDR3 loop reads CASSEGSGVGPQHF. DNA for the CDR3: TGCGCCAGCAGTGAAGGATCGGGGGTTGGGCCCCAGCATTTT. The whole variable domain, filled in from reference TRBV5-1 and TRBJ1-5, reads KAGVTQTPRYLIKTRGQQVTLSCSPISGHRSVSWYQQTPGQGLQFLFEYFSETQRNKGNFPGRFSGRQFSNSRSEMNVSTLELGDSALYLCASSEGSGVGPQHFGDGTRLSIL.

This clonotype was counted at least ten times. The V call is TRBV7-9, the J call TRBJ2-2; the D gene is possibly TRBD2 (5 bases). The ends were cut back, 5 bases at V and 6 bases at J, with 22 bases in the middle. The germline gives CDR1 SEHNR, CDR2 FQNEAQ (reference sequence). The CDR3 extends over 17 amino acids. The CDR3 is CASSPPQTSRVAGELFF. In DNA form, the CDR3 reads TGTGCCAGCAGCCCCCCCCAAACTAGTCGTGTGGCCGGGGAGCTGTTTTTT. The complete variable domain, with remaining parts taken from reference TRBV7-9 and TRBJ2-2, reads DTGVSQNPRHKITKRGQNVTFRCDPISEHNRLYWYRQTLGQGPEFLTYFQNEAQLEKSRLLSDRFSAERPKGSFSTLEIQRTEQGDSAMYLCASSPPQTSRVAGELFFGEGSRLTVL.

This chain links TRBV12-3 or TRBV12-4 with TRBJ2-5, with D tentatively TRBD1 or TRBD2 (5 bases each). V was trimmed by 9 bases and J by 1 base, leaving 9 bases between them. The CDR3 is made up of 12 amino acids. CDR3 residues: CARGVVQETQYF. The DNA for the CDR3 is TGTGCCAGGGGGGTAGTCCAAGAGACCCAGTACTTC.

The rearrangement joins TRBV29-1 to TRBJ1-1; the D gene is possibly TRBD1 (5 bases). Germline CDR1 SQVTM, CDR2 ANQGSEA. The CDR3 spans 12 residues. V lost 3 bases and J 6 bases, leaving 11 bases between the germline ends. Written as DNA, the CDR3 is TGCAGCGTTGAGTTTGGGGGGTCTGAAGCTTTCTTT. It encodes CSVEFGGSEAFF.

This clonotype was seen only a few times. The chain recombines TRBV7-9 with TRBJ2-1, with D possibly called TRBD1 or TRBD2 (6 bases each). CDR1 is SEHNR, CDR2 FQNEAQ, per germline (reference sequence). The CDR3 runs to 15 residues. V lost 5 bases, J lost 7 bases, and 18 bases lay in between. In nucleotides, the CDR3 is TGTGCCAGCAGCATCGACAGGCGGGCGGGGAATGAGCAGTTCTTC. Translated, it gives CASSIDRRAGNEQFF.

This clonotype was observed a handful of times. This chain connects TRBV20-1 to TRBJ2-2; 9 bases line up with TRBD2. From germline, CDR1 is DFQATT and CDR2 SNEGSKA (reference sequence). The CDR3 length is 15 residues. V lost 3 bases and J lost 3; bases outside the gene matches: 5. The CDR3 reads CSARGTSPYTGELFF. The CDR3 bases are TGCAGTGCTAGGGGGACTAGCCCTTACACCGGGGAGCTGTTTTTT.

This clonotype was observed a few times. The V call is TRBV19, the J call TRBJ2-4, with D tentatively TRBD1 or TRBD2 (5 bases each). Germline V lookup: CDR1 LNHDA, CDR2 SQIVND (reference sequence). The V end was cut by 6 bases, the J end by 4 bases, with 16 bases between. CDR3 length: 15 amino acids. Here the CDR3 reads CASSRPGPEKNIQYF. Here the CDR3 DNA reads TGTGCCAGTAGCCGGCCGGGACCCGAGAAAAACATTCAGTACTTC. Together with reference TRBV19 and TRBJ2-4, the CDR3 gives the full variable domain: DGGITQSPKYLFRKEGQNVTLSCEQNLNHDAMYWYRQDPGQGLRLIYYSQIVNDFQKGDIAEGYSVSREKKESFPLTVTSAQKNPTAFYLCASSRPGPEKNIQYFGAGTRLSVL.

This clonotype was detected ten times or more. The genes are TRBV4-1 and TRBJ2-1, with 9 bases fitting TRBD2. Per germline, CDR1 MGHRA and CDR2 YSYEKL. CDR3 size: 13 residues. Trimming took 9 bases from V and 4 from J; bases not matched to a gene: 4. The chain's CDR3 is CASSGGGYNEQFF. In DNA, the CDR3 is TGCGCCAGTAGCGGGGGAGGATACAATGAGCAGTTCTTC.

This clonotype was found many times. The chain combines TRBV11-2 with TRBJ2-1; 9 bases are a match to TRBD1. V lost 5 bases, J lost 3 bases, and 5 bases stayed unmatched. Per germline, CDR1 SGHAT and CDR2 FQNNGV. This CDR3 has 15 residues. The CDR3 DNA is TGTGCCAGCAGCCTCCGGGACAGGGACTACAATGAGCAGTTCTTC. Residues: CASSLRDRDYNEQFF.

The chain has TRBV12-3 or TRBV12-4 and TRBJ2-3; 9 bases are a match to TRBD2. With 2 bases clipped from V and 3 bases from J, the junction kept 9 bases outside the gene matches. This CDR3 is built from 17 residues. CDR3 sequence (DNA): TGTGCCAGCAGTTTAAGCCTAGCGGGACTACGGACAGATACGCAGTATTTT. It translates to CASSLSLAGLRTDTQYF.

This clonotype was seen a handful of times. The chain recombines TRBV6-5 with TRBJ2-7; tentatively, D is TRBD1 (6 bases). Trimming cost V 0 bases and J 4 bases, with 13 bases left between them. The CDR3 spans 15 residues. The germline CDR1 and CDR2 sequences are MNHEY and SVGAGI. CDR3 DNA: TGTGCCAGCAGTTACTCGATCCAGGGGCTTTACGAGCAGTACTTC. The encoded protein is CASSYSIQGLYEQYF.

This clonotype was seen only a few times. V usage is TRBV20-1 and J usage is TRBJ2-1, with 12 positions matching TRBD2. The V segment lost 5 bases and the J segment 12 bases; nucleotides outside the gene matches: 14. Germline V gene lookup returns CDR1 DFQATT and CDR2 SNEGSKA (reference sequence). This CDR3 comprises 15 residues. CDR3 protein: CSAAASGGASLAQFF. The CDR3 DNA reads TGCAGTGCTGCCGCTAGCGGGGGGGCTTCTTTGGCGCAGTTCTTC.

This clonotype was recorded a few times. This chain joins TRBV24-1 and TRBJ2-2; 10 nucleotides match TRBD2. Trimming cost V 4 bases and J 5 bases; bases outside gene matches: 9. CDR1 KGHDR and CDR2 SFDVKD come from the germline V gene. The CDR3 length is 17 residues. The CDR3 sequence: CATSDPTSGSGTGELFF. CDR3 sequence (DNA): TGTGCCACCAGTGACCCGACTAGCGGGTCGGGAACCGGGGAGCTGTTTTTT.

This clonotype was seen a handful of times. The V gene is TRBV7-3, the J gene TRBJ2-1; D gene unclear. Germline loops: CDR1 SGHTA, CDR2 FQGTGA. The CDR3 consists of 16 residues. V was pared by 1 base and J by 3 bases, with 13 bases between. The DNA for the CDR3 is TGTGCCAGCAGCTTAAAAGCCCAGCCGAACTACAATGAGCAGTTCTTC. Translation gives CASSLKAQPNYNEQFF.

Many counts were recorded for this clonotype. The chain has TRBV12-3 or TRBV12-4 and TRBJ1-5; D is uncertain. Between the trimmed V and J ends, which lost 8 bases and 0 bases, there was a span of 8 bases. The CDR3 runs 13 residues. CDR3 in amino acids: CASQRGSNQPQHF. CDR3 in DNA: TGTGCCAGCCAGCGAGGTAGCAATCAGCCCCAGCATTTT.

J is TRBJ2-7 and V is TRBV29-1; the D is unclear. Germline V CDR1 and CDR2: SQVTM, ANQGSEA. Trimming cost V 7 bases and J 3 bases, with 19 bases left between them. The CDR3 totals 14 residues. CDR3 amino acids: CSDPGLVINYEQYV. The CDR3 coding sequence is TGCAGCGACCCCGGATTAGTCATAAACTACGAGCAGTACGTC.

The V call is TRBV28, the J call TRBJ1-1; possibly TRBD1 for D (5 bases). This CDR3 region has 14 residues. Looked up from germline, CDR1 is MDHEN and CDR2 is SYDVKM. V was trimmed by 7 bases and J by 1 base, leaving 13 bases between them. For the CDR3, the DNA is TGTGCCAGCACCGAAGGTGGGACGAACACTGAAGCTTTCTTT. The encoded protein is CASTEGGTNTEAFF. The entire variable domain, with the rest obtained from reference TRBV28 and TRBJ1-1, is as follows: DVKVTQSSRYLVKRTGEKVFLECVQDMDHENMFWYRQDPGLGLRLIYFSYDVKMKEKGDIPEGYSVSREKKERFSLILESASTNQTSMYLCASTEGGTNTEAFFGQGTRLTVV.

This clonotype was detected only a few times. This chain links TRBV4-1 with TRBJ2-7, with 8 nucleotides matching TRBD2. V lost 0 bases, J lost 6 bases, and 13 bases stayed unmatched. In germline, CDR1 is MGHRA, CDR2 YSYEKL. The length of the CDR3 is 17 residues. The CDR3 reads CASSQDFSGKVGSEQYF. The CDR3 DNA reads TGCGCCAGCAGCCAAGATTTTAGCGGGAAAGTAGGGAGCGAGCAGTACTTC.

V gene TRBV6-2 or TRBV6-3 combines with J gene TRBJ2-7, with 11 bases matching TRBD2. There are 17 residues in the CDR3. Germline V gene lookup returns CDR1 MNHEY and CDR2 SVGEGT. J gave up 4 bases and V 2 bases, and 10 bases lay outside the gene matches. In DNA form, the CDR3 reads TGTGCCAGCAGTTACAGTCTAGCGGGAGGCAAGCCTTACGAGCAGTACTTC. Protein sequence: CASSYSLAGGKPYEQYF.

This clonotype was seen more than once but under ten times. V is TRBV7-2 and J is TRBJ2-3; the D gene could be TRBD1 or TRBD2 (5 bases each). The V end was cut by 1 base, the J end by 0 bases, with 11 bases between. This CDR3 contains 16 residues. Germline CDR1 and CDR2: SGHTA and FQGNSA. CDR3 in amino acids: CASSLEGRTSTDTQYF. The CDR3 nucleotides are TGTGCCAGCAGCTTAGAGGGGCGGACTAGCACAGATACGCAGTATTTT.